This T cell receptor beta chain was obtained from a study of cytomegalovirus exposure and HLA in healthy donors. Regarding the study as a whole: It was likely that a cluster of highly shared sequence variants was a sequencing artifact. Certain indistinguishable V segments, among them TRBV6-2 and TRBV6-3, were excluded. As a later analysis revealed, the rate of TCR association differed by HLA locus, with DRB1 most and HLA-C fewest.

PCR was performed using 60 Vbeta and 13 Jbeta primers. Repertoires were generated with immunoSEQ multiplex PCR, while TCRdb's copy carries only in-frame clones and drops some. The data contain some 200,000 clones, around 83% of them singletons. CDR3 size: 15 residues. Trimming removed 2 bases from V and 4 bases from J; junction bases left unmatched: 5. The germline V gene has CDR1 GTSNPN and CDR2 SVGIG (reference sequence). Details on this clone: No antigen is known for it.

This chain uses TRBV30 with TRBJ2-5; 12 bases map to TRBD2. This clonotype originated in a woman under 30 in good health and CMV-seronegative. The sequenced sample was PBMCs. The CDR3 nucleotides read TGTGCCTGGAGTAGAGGGGGACTAGCGGGAGAGACCCAGTACTTC. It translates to CAWSRGGLAGETQYF.